A selection of T cell receptor beta chains follows, all from one sample in a study of long-term antiretroviral therapy in people with HIV. Sequencing used immunoSEQ multiplex PCR; TCRdb keeps in-frame clones, though not all of them. The data show roughly 17,000 clones, with around nine tenths seen just once and 8% to 9% held by the top ten. Sequenced here: unsorted PBMCs, sampled 0.3 years after starting antiretroviral therapy. These receptors came from a man aged 55 to 70 with HIV. Both conserved end residues are trimmed from each CDR3.

V: TRBV6-5; J: TRBJ1-2; CDR3: ASSPRGLYGYT
V: TRBV19; J: TRBJ2-3; CDR3: ASRDRVFGTSGNTDTQY
V: TRBV2; J: TRBJ2-1; CDR3: ASSDSGGTYNEQF
V: TRBV5-1; J: TRBJ2-5; CDR3: ASSLVLAGGQETQY
V: TRBV5-6; J: TRBJ2-5; CDR3: ASSFLAGLLETQY
V: TRBV2; J: TRBJ2-5; CDR3: ASTPGLAGVRETQY
V: TRBV4-3; J: TRBJ1-1; CDR3: ASSQGVVSLSWVAF
V: TRBV30; J: TRBJ1-1; CDR3: AWSGDRAFTEAF
V: TRBV5-1; J: TRBJ2-1; CDR3: ASSLSGETDEQF
V: TRBV2; J: TRBJ2-1; CDR3: ASSERASYNEQF
V: TRBV2; J: TRBJ2-7; CDR3: ASSGGAFPSEQY
V: TRBV7-9; J: TRBJ2-7; CDR3: ASSSPGGAAVSYEQY
V: TRBV5-1; J: TRBJ2-7; CDR3: ASSLWADTYEQY
V: TRBV28; J: TRBJ2-7; CDR3: ASSRVSAGYEQY
V: TRBV4-3; J: TRBJ2-3; CDR3: ASSQGGGQGSTDTQY